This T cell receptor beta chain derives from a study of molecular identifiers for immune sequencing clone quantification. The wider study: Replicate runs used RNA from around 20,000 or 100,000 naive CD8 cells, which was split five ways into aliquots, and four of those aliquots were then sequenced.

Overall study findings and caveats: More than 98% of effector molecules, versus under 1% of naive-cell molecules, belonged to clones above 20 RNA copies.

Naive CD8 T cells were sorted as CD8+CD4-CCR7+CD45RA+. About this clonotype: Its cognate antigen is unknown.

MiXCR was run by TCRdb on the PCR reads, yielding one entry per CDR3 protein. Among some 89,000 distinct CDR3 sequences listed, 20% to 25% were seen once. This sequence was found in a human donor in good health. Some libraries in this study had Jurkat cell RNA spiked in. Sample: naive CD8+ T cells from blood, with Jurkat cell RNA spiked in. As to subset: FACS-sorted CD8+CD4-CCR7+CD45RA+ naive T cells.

CDR3 sequence reads: CASSQGRRGPNYEQYF. Written as DNA, the CDR3 is TGCGCCAGCAGCCAAGGTAGGCGGGGCCCCAACTACGAGCAGTACTTC. This chain links TRBV4-3 with TRBJ2-7; possibly TRBD2 for D (6 bases). The CDR3 covers 16 residues. Trimming removed 1 base at V and 3 bases at J, with 16 bases between. The germline CDR1 and CDR2 sequences are LGHNA and YSLEER.